The 15 T cell receptor beta chains given below trace back to one sample, sequenced in a study of memory CD4+ T cells and cytomegalovirus serostatus. TCRdb's copy holds only in-frame clones and misses some; the assay was immunoSEQ multiplex PCR. Of around 50,000 clones in the sample, 75% to 85% were seen once. Single viable CD3+CD4+CD8-CD45RO+ cells were sorted as the memory CD4+ T cells. The specimen was memory CD4+ T cells from blood. The receptors derive from an adult in good health and CMV-seronegative.

The chain employs TRBV6-1 and TRBJ2-5; D is perhaps TRBD1 (5 bases). The CDR3 length is 16 residues. Germline values: CDR1 MNHNS, CDR2 SASEGT. Trimming pared 0 bases from V and 4 bases from J, leaving 15 bases between. CDR3 protein: CASSEARGLGRETQYF. Here the CDR3 DNA reads TGTGCCAGCAGTGAAGCAAGGGGCCTTGGGCGAGAGACCCAGTACTTC.

The chain employs TRBV9 and TRBJ1-4; D gene ambiguous. Deletions cut 0 bases from V and 15 bases from J, with 15 bases between. The CDR3 runs 13 residues. Germline CDR1 SGDLS, CDR2 YYNGEE. The CDR3 region is CASSVDVGSRVFF. CDR3 bases: TGTGCCAGCAGCGTAGATGTGGGGAGTAGGGTGTTTTTT.

V gene TRBV4-1 combines with J gene TRBJ2-1, with TRBD2 identical over 7 bases. Germline V gene data show CDR1 as MGHRA and CDR2 as YSYEKL. V shed 3 bases, J shed 0 bases, and the junction held 2 bases outside the gene matches. This CDR3 has 15 amino acids. In DNA form, the CDR3 reads TGCGCCAGCAGCCACCCTAGCGGCTCCTACAATGAGCAGTTCTTC. This codes for CASSHPSGSYNEQFF.

The chain is built from TRBV9 and TRBJ2-1, with a possible D match to TRBD1 (6 bases). Germline V gene lookup returns CDR1 SGDLS and CDR2 YYNGEE. Trimming took 0 bases from V and 2 from J, leaving 9 bases between them. The CDR3 consists of 15 residues. In DNA, the CDR3 is TGTGCCAGCAGCGTAGGACAGGTGGCCTACAATGAGCAGTTCTTC. Translating gives CASSVGQVAYNEQFF. Looking up the rest from reference TRBV9 and TRBJ2-1 gives the full variable domain: DSGVTQTPKHLITATGQRVTLRCSPRSGDLSVYWYQQSLDQGLQFLIQYYNGEERAKGNILERFSAQQFPDLHSELNLSSLELGDSALYFCASSVGQVAYNEQFFGPGTRLTVL.

V is TRBV9 and J is TRBJ1-1; D call uncertain. Germline CDR1 SGDLS, CDR2 YYNGEE. Trimming shortened V by 1 base and J by 0 bases, and 4 bases separated the two germline ends. CDR3 length equals 13 residues. This CDR3 reads CASSVMMNTEAFF. For the CDR3, the DNA is TGTGCCAGCAGCGTAATGATGAACACTGAAGCTTTCTTT. The full variable domain, its missing parts supplied by reference TRBV9 and TRBJ1-1, is DSGVTQTPKHLITATGQRVTLRCSPRSGDLSVYWYQQSLDQGLQFLIQYYNGEERAKGNILERFSAQQFPDLHSELNLSSLELGDSALYFCASSVMMNTEAFFGQGTRLTVV.

The chain joins TRBV6-6 to TRBJ1-1; tentatively, D is TRBD1 (6 bases). The germline V gene has CDR1 MNHNY and CDR2 SVGAGI (reference sequence). V lost 5 bases, J lost 4 bases, and 14 bases lay in between. This CDR3 is 14 amino acids long. The DNA of the CDR3 is TGTGCCAGCAGTACCGGGACAATTTCCACTGAAGCTTTCTTT. Translated, it gives CASSTGTISTEAFF.

The chain employs TRBV6-1 and TRBJ2-3; D perhaps matches TRBD1 (5 bases). The CDR3 totals 14 residues. Trimming stripped 1 base from V and 2 bases from J, with 7 bases between. CDR1 is MNHNS, CDR2 SASEGT, per germline. CDR3 nucleotide sequence: TGTGCCAGCAGTGAAGAAGGACACACAGATACGCAGTATTTT. This encodes CASSEEGHTDTQYF.

The chain has TRBV7-2 and TRBJ2-5; no definite D call. V lost 2 bases and J lost 2, with 0 bases in between. CDR3 size: 11 residues. In germline, CDR1 is SGHTA, CDR2 FQGNSA. As DNA, the CDR3 is TGTGCCAGCAGCTTACAAGAGACCCAGTACTTC. This gives the protein CASSLQETQYF.

This chain uses TRBV19 with TRBJ2-1; D gene uncertain. This CDR3 contains 12 residues. V shed 8 bases and J shed 9 bases, with 14 bases lying between them. Germline V gene data show CDR1 as LNHDA and CDR2 as SQIVND (reference sequence). The CDR3 DNA reads as TGTGCCAGTGCCCATCGTCAGATTGAGCAGTTCTTC. It is translated as CASAHRQIEQFF.

The chain uses TRBV2 and TRBJ2-2; D possibly uses TRBD1 or TRBD2 (5 bases each). Germline CDR1 reads SNHLY; CDR2 reads FYNNEI. Trimming removed 6 bases at V and 7 bases at J, with 18 bases between. CDR3 length: 15 amino acids. CDR3 coding DNA: TGTGCCAGCAGGAGGGTGTTGGGGGAAGACGGGGAGCTGTTTTTT. It translates to CASRRVLGEDGELFF. The full variable domain, with the rest looked up from reference TRBV2 and TRBJ2-2, is EPEVTQTPSHQVTQMGQEVILRCVPISNHLYFYWYRQILGQKVEFLVSFYNNEISEKSEIFDDQFSVERPDGSNFTLKIRSTKLEDSAMYFCASRRVLGEDGELFFGEGSRLTVL.

This CDR3 reads CATTHSGKNGYTF. CDR3 sequence (DNA): TGTGCGACTACACACAGCGGGAAAAATGGCTACACCTTC. The V gene is TRBV19, the J gene TRBJ1-2, with unresolved D. Germline loops: CDR1 LNHDA, CDR2 SQIVND (reference sequence). This CDR3 has 13 amino acids.

The rearrangement links TRBV5-1 to TRBJ2-3; 8 bases line up with TRBD1. The germline V gene has CDR1 SGHRS and CDR2 YFSETQ. This CDR3 has 17 amino acids. V trimming: 0 bases; J trimming: 1 base; junction bases outside the gene matches: 7. The CDR3 is CASSLGSWGQGTDTQYF. Written as DNA, the CDR3 is TGCGCCAGCAGCTTGGGATCCTGGGGACAGGGCACAGATACGCAGTATTTT. The whole variable domain, remainder taken from reference TRBV5-1 and TRBJ2-3, is KAGVTQTPRYLIKTRGQQVTLSCSPISGHRSVSWYQQTPGQGLQFLFEYFSETQRNKGNFPGRFSGRQFSNSRSEMNVSTLELGDSALYLCASSLGSWGQGTDTQYFGPGTRLTVL.

The chain is built from TRBV7-9 and TRBJ2-7; TRBD2 is a possible D gene (6 bases). The V and J ends lost 2 bases and 6 bases respectively, with 14 bases between them. The CDR3 contains 14 residues. The germline CDR1 and CDR2 sequences are SEHNR and FQNEAQ (reference sequence). CDR3 region: CASSLYPGAGEQYF. For the CDR3, the DNA is TGTGCCAGCAGCTTATACCCGGGAGCCGGCGAGCAGTACTTC.

This clone was detected a few times. The chain carries TRBV7-2 and TRBJ1-1; no definite D call. CDR3 length equals 12 residues. Germline CDR1 reads SGHTA; CDR2 reads FQGNSA. Trimming left V 5 bases short and J 7 bases short, with 11 bases between. The CDR3 coding sequence is TGTGCCAGCAGCCCGGACGGATATGAAGCTTTCTTT. This gives the protein CASSPDGYEAFF.

This chain uses TRBV2 with TRBJ2-7; D is uncertain. Trimming took off 3 bases at V and 5 bases at J, with 11 bases between the two ends. The CDR3 totals 13 residues. Germline V gene lookup returns CDR1 SNHLY and CDR2 FYNNEI. CDR3 coding DNA: TGTGCCAGCAGTGAGCAGCAACAACACGAGCAGTACTTC. Translated, it gives CASSEQQQHEQYF.